This is a list of T cell receptor beta chains from one sample in a study of memory CD4+ T cells and cytomegalovirus serostatus. Assay: immunoSEQ multiplex PCR; the TCRdb copy retains only in-frame clones and omits some. The table shows 50,000 or so clones, with 82% occurring only once. Sequenced input: memory CD4+ T cells from blood. The receptor source for this set is an adult in good health and CMV-seronegative. The CDR3 runs from the conserved cysteine through the conserved F or W. D genes are given only for firm matches. Where a row states a size, it is once, few, many or the class of an expanded clone; other rows omit it.

TRBV9	.	TRBD2	TRBJ2-3	TGTGCCAGCAGCATGGGACTAGCGGTCCACACAGATACGCAGTATTTT	CASSMGLAVHTDTQYF
TRBV11-3	.	TRBD2	TRBJ2-1	TGTGCCAGCAGCTTAGGGGTTAGCGGGAACAATGAGCAGTTCTTC	CASSLGVSGNNEQFF
TRBV5-8	.	TRBD1	TRBJ1-4	TGTGCCAGCAGCCCCGGACAGGGGGCGGGAGAAAAACTGTTTTTT	CASSPGQGAGEKLFF
TRBV11-2	.	.	TRBJ2-5	TGTGCCAGCAGCCCCGGACTTCCGGAGACCCAGTACTTC	CASSPGLPETQYF
TRBV7-6	.	TRBD1	TRBJ2-4	TGTGCCAGCAGCCCCGGGACAGGGGGCAAAAACATTCAGTACTTC	CASSPGTGGKNIQYF
TRBV2	.	TRBD1	TRBJ2-7	TGTGCCAGCAGGGAGACAGGGACCACCTACGAGCAGTACTTC	CASRETGTTYEQYF
TRBV23-1	.	.	TRBJ1-5	TGCGCCAGCAGTCAACAACAGACGCCTAATAGCAATCAGCCCCAGCATTTT	CASSQQQTPNSNQPQHF
TRBV7-2	.	.	TRBJ2-5	TGTGCCAGCAGCTTGGCGGTAGGGGAAGAGACCCAGTACTTC	CASSLAVGEETQYF
TRBV7-6	.	TRBD2	TRBJ2-3	TGTGCCAGCAGCTTAGTCGGGGGGGCGACAGATACGCAGTATTTT	CASSLVGGATDTQYF
TRBV5-1	.	TRBD1	TRBJ1-6	TGCGCCAGCAGCCAACAGGGGCCCGTCAATTCACCCCTCCACTTT	CASSQQGPVNSPLHF
TRBV18	.	TRBD1	TRBJ2-2	TGTGCCAGCTCTCCACCCACAGGGGGAAACACCGGGGAGCTGTTTTTT	CASSPPTGGNTGELFF
TRBV5-1	few	.	TRBJ1-2	TGCGCCAGCAGTGGAACGAAGTATGGCTACACCTTC	CASSGTKYGYTF
TRBV18	.	TRBD1	TRBJ2-7	TGTGCCAGCTCACCACCGAGGGGGACAGGGGGCTACGAGCAGTACTTC	CASSPPRGTGGYEQYF
TRBV29-1	.	.	TRBJ2-2	TGCAGCGGAACCAGGGACACCGGGGAGCTGTTTTTT	CSGTRDTGELFF
TRBV2	.	.	TRBJ1-2	TGTGCCAGCAGTGAGGGCAGAGCGGATGGCTACACCTTC	CASSEGRADGYTF
TRBV6-6	.	.	TRBJ1-2	TGTGCCAGCAAAGACCAGGGTGGCTACACCTTC	CASKDQGGYTF
TRBV27	.	TRBD1	TRBJ1-4	TGTGCCAGCAGTTCACAGGGGGCTAATGAAAAACTGTTTTTT	CASSSQGANEKLFF
TRBV28	.	.	TRBJ2-7	TGTGCCAGCAGCCCCCTCCGTAACTCCTACGAGCAGTACTTC	CASSPLRNSYEQYF
TRBV19	few	TRBD1	TRBJ1-1	TGTGCCAGTAGTATAGGGACAGGGGGTCAAACTGAAGCTTTCTTT	CASSIGTGGQTEAFF
TRBV30	.	.	TRBJ2-6	TGTGCCTGGAGTCCGGGCTCTTCGGGTGGGGCCAACGTCCTGACTTTC	CAWSPGSSGGANVLTF
TRBV19	.	.	TRBJ2-2	TGTGCCAGTAGACAGGGAGCTCGAAACACCGGGGAGCTGTTTTTT	CASRQGARNTGELFF
TRBV19	.	.	TRBJ1-6	TGTGCCAGTAGTACCACAGGGCTGGGGTCACCCCTCCACTTT	CASSTTGLGSPLHF
TRBV19	once	.	TRBJ1-4	TGTGCCAGTACCCTACACCGGGCAGGGGCTGACAAACTGTTTTTT	CASTLHRAGADKLFF
TRBV10-3	.	.	TRBJ2-7	TGTGCCATCAGTCCCAGCACCTACGAGCAGTACTTC	CAISPSTYEQYF
TRBV11-2	.	.	TRBJ1-1	TGTGCCAGCAGCTCCCTACAGGGGAACACTGAAGCTTTCTTT	CASSSLQGNTEAFF
TRBV29-1	once	.	TRBJ1-1	TGCAGCGGGCTACAAGTAAACACTGAAGCTTTCTTT	CSGLQVNTEAFF
TRBV5-1	.	TRBD1	TRBJ2-7	TGCGCCAGCAGGGGGACAGGGGGCTACGAGCAGTACTTC	CASRGTGGYEQYF
TRBV7-2	.	.	TRBJ2-5	TGTGCCAGCAGCTCGGGGGCTGTGGAGACCCAGTACTTC	CASSSGAVETQYF
TRBV6-1	.	.	TRBJ1-5	TGTGCCAGCAGTGGGGATGGCAATCAGCCCCAGCATTTT	CASSGDGNQPQHF
TRBV29-1	few	.	TRBJ1-3	TGCAGCGGGACGACCTCTGGAAACACCATATATTTT	CSGTTSGNTIYF
TRBV11-2	.	TRBD1	TRBJ2-1	TGTGCCAGCAGTCCTCAGGGGGCCTACAATGAGCAGTTCTTC	CASSPQGAYNEQFF
TRBV4-1	.	TRBD1	TRBJ1-4	TGCGCCAGCAGCCAAGTGGGGCAGGGGGATGAAAAACTGTTTTTT	CASSQVGQGDEKLFF
TRBV29-1	.	TRBD1	TRBJ1-2	TGCAGCGTTGGATCGGGACAGAGTTCGGGCTACACCTTC	CSVGSGQSSGYTF
TRBV15	.	TRBD2	TRBJ2-2	TGTGCCACCAGTCCAGGGACTAGCGGGGGGACGGGGGAGCTGTTTTTT	CATSPGTSGGTGELFF
TRBV6-1	.	.	TRBJ1-5	TGTGCCAGCACCGGGCCGCAAGGCAATCAGCCCCAGCATTTT	CASTGPQGNQPQHF
TRBV18	.	TRBD1	TRBJ1-6	TGTGCCAGCTCACCCCGGGACAGCCTTAATTCACCCCTCCACTTT	CASSPRDSLNSPLHF
TRBV19	few	TRBD1	TRBJ1-5	TGTGCCAGTCGACAGGGGTATCAGCCCCAGCATTTT	CASRQGYQPQHF
TRBV4-2	.	.	TRBJ2-3	TGTGCCAGCAGCCAAGAGACGAGGGCGACTAGCACAGATACGCAGTATTTT	CASSQETRATSTDTQYF
TRBV19	.	.	TRBJ1-1	TGTGCCAGTAGTATCTCCGGGAGAGCCAACCCTGAAGCTTTCTTT	CASSISGRANPEAFF
TRBV7-2	few	.	TRBJ2-7	TGTGCCAGCATCGAGCAGCCTAGCTCCTACGAGCAGTACTTC	CASIEQPSSYEQYF
TRBV6-1	few	TRBD1	TRBJ1-3	TGTGCCAGCAGTGAATACGGGACAGGACCTGGAAACACCATATATTTT	CASSEYGTGPGNTIYF
TRBV6-1	.	TRBD1	TRBJ1-6	TGTGCCAGCAAACCGGGACAGGGAAATTCACCCCTCCACTTT	CASKPGQGNSPLHF
TRBV2	.	TRBD1	TRBJ1-6	TGTGCCAGCAGACCGGGACAGGAAAATTCACCCCTCCACTTT	CASRPGQENSPLHF
TRBV21-1	.	.	TRBJ2-1	TGTGCCAGCAGCAAAGTAGGTAGCGGGCGGAATAATGAGCAGTTCTTC	CASSKVGSGRNNEQFF
TRBV5-6	.	.	TRBJ2-5	TGTGCCAGCAGCGTTATGGCGGGGGCCCAAGAGACCCAGTACTTC	CASSVMAGAQETQYF
TRBV7-2	.	.	TRBJ1-1	TGTGCCAGCAGCTTATCAACCTTTATGGGCACTGAAGCTTTCTTT	CASSLSTFMGTEAFF
TRBV19	.	TRBD1	TRBJ1-5	TGTGCCAGTGGCTGGGGGACAGGGACGAACCAGCCCCAGCATTTT	CASGWGTGTNQPQHF
TRBV29-1	.	TRBD1	TRBJ2-1	TGCAGCGCTGGACAGGATGCGCGGCTCGGGCCCCACAATGAGCAGTTCTTC	CSAGQDARLGPHNEQFF
TRBV7-2	.	.	TRBJ1-1	TGTGCCAGCAGCTTAGTTCCCCACTTGGGGACTGAAGCTTTCTTT	CASSLVPHLGTEAFF
TRBV29-1	.	.	TRBJ2-7	TGCAGCGTCGGCGGTAGGGGGGGCGCGTCTTACGAGCAGTACTTC	CSVGGRGGASYEQYF
TRBV2	.	TRBD1	TRBJ1-1	TGTGCCAGGGGACAGTATGAAGCTTTCTTT	CARGQYEAFF
TRBV19	.	.	TRBJ1-1	TGTGCCAGTAGTATGGGAAGGGTTACTGAAGCTTTCTTT	CASSMGRVTEAFF
TRBV2	.	.	TRBJ2-7	TGTGCCAGCAGTGTGCGGGGCCCCTACGAGCAGTACTTC	CASSVRGPYEQYF
TRBV27	.	.	TRBJ1-2	TGTGCCAGCAGTCGCTACCCCGAGGGACAAATGTCCGGGGGCTACACCTTC	CASSRYPEGQMSGGYTF
TRBV7-6	.	.	TRBJ2-2	TGTGCCAGCAGCGGGACCGCCCCCGGAGAGCTGTTTTTT	CASSGTAPGELFF
TRBV2	.	.	TRBJ1-1	TGTGCCAGCAGTGAAGGGGGTATCACTGAAGCTTTCTTT	CASSEGGITEAFF
TRBV18	.	.	TRBJ2-7	TGTGCCAGCTCACCCGATCGTAGCTCCTACGAGCAGTACTTC	CASSPDRSSYEQYF